This T cell receptor (beta chain) was sequenced for a study of brain T cells in children with intractable seizures. The study, taken as a whole, reports: Only CDR3 sequence similarity suggested viral specificity, without known HCMV serostatus. Clones missing pre-surgery may reflect undersampling of that blood sample.

Sequencing was limited to surgery cases with top T cell transcript signatures in brain tissue. V lost 4 bases to trimming and J lost 7 bases; unmatched junction nucleotides: 11. CDR1 is SGHTA and CDR2 is FQGTGA in the germline V gene. The CDR3 spans 16 residues. With regard to this clone: Its antigen is not identified.

Profiling relied on immunoSEQ multiplex PCR, and the TCRdb table lists in-frame clones only, not all of them. The sample holds tens of thousands of clones, roughly 91% seen once. The rearrangement joins TRBV7-3 to TRBJ2-1, with 9 bases that match TRBD2. Sequenced material: peripheral blood, taken at surgery. This sequence was found in a boy under three years old with tuberous sclerosis and intractable seizures. CDR3 sequence (DNA): TGTGCCAGCAGCTCCTCTCCTAGCGGGGTCGGAAATGAGCAGTTCTTC. It specifies CASSSSPSGVGNEQFF.